What follows describes a single T cell receptor (beta chain). These data originate in a study of blood T cells in healthy people across ages. Together with a sample-barcoded 5' primer, a J-beta primer mix was included in a second PCR lasting about 6 to 12 cycles. A minimum of 2.5 million CDR3-containing paired-end reads was obtained for each sample. TCRdb called the 5' RACE reads again in MiXCR, with one record for every CDR3 protein. The sample records around 1,500,000 distinct CDR3 sequences, 28% being singletons. Per the germline V gene, CDR1 is ENHRY and CDR2 is SYGVKD. This CDR3 is built from 13 residues. V shed 3 bases and J shed 5 bases, with 8 bases lying between them.

The chain links TRBV10-3 to TRBJ1-5, with D maybe TRBD1 (5 bases). The clonotype originates from a woman aged 30 to 39 in good health. The material sequenced was blood. Written as DNA, the CDR3 is TGTGCCATCAGTGACTCAGGGCATCAGCCCCAGCATTTT. Translated, it gives CAISDSGHQPQHF.